This T cell receptor beta chain was identified during a study of naive CD8 T cells in extremely preterm neonates. Elective cesarean births at 37-41 weeks, without labor or membrane rupture, supplied the cord blood. Excluded: fetal demise, active maternal HSV, known maternal HIV. About this clone itself: Its antigen is unknown.

Germline V gene data show CDR1 as GTSNPN and CDR2 as SVGIG (reference sequence). The junction had 6 bases not matched to a gene; V was cut back by 4 bases and J by 4 bases. This CDR3 comprises 13 residues. Study-wide findings and caveats: iChao1 richness was lowest in preterm neonates, significantly versus all ages.

TCRdb keeps only in-frame clones here, not all; method: immunoSEQ multiplex PCR. The repertoire holds over 4,500 clones, roughly 97% seen once, with around 0.56% in the top ten. This clonotype originated in a newborn in good health. V usage is TRBV30 and J usage is TRBJ1-1; 7 bases line up with TRBD1. Sample: naive CD8+ T cells from cord blood. For the CDR3, the DNA is TGTGCCTGGAACAACAGGGGCGGCACTGAAGCTTTCTTT. Encoded protein: CAWNNRGGTEAFF.